Listed below are T cell receptor beta chains from one sample, sequenced in a study of T cell changes during pregnancy in multiple sclerosis. The protocol was immunoSEQ multiplex PCR, while the TCRdb copy is restricted to in-frame clones and leaves out a portion. The sample carries tens of thousands of clones, about nine tenths recorded once. Sequenced here: peripheral blood, sampled after pregnancy. The receptors here all came from a female donor in good health, enrolled as a control in a pregnancy study. The CDR3 runs from the conserved cysteine through the conserved F or W. The D gene is left open where the match is weak. Part of the rows lack a size; the others show once, few, many or a class for expanded clones.

D gene: TRBD1; V gene: TRBV6-4; clone size: NA; J gene: TRBJ1-2; CDR3 DNA: TGTGCCAGCAGTGCCTCTCCCGGGACAGTCTATGGCTACACCTTC; CDR3 protein: CASSASPGTVYGYTF
D gene: TRBD2; V gene: TRBV4-1; clone size: NA; J gene: TRBJ2-3; CDR3 DNA: TGCGCCAGCAGCCAGGCTCTAGCGGGGAGCACAGATACGCAGTATTTT; CDR3 protein: CASSQALAGSTDTQYF
D gene: NA; V gene: TRBV7-2; clone size: NA; J gene: TRBJ1-2; CDR3 DNA: TGTGCCAGCAGCTTAGGCGGTACAGGGACCCGTAACTATGGCTACACCTTC; CDR3 protein: CASSLGGTGTRNYGYTF
D gene: NA; V gene: TRBV19; clone size: NA; J gene: TRBJ1-3; CDR3 DNA: TGTGCCAGTACCCACGGGGTTTCTGGAAACACCATATATTTT; CDR3 protein: CASTHGVSGNTIYF
D gene: NA; V gene: TRBV7-2; clone size: NA; J gene: TRBJ1-2; CDR3 DNA: TGTGCCAGCAGCTTAGCAACAGCCCATGGCTACACCTTC; CDR3 protein: CASSLATAHGYTF
D gene: TRBD1; V gene: TRBV5-1; clone size: few; J gene: TRBJ1-6; CDR3 DNA: TGCGCCAGCAGCACGACAGGGGGAAATTCACCCCTCCACTTT; CDR3 protein: CASSTTGGNSPLHF
D gene: NA; V gene: TRBV11-2; clone size: NA; J gene: TRBJ2-1; CDR3 DNA: TGTGCCAGCAGCGTAGGGGGAGGGTATGAGCAGTTCTTC; CDR3 protein: CASSVGGGYEQFF
D gene: TRBD1; V gene: TRBV5-6; clone size: once; J gene: TRBJ2-5; CDR3 DNA: TGTGCCAGCAGCCAGACAGGGGTGTCGGAAGAGACCCAGTACTTC; CDR3 protein: CASSQTGVSEETQYF
D gene: TRBD1; V gene: TRBV4-1; clone size: NA; J gene: TRBJ1-2; CDR3 DNA: TGCGCCAGCAGCCAGGCAGGGGGCAGCTATGGCTACACCTTC; CDR3 protein: CASSQAGGSYGYTF
D gene: TRBD2; V gene: TRBV4-3; clone size: NA; J gene: TRBJ2-3; CDR3 DNA: TGCGCCAGCAGCCGTCTTTGGGAGGGGACAGATACGCAGTATTTT; CDR3 protein: CASSRLWEGTDTQYF
D gene: NA; V gene: TRBV4-3; clone size: NA; J gene: TRBJ1-2; CDR3 DNA: TGCGCCAGCAGCCAAACAAGGGGGACCCTTTATGGCTACACCTTC; CDR3 protein: CASSQTRGTLYGYTF
D gene: NA; V gene: TRBV10-1; clone size: NA; J gene: TRBJ2-7; CDR3 DNA: TGCGCCAGCAACCACGGGGAGGAGCAGTACTTC; CDR3 protein: CASNHGEEQYF
D gene: TRBD1; V gene: TRBV11-2; clone size: NA; J gene: TRBJ2-7; CDR3 DNA: TGTGCCAGCAGCTCTTCGACAGGGGCGGTCGGCGAGCAGTACTTC; CDR3 protein: CASSSSTGAVGEQYF
D gene: NA; V gene: TRBV7-3; clone size: NA; J gene: TRBJ1-6; CDR3 DNA: TGTGCCAGCAGCCCGGCGGGCCGCAATTCACCCCTCCACTTT; CDR3 protein: CASSPAGRNSPLHF
D gene: NA; V gene: TRBV7-2; clone size: once; J gene: TRBJ1-1; CDR3 DNA: TGTGCCAGCAGCTTACAAATGAACACTGAAGCTTTCTTT; CDR3 protein: CASSLQMNTEAFF
D gene: TRBD2; V gene: TRBV10-2; clone size: NA; J gene: TRBJ2-1; CDR3 DNA: TGCGCCAGCAGGAGGGGTCTAGCGGGGGGACATAACTCCTACAATGAGCAGTTCTTC; CDR3 protein: CASRRGLAGGHNSYNEQFF
D gene: TRBD1; V gene: TRBV4-2; clone size: NA; J gene: TRBJ1-2; CDR3 DNA: TGTGCCAGCAGCCAAGAAGGGGCAGGGGGCAACTATGGCTACACCTTC; CDR3 protein: CASSQEGAGGNYGYTF
D gene: NA; V gene: TRBV28; clone size: NA; J gene: TRBJ2-1; CDR3 DNA: TGTGCCAGCAGTCTAGGGGGGGGCTCCTACAATGAGCAGTTCTTC; CDR3 protein: CASSLGGGSYNEQFF
D gene: NA; V gene: TRBV7-9; clone size: NA; J gene: TRBJ1-5; CDR3 DNA: TGTGCCAGCAGCTTAGGACAGGCCCTAGGTCCCCAGCATTTT; CDR3 protein: CASSLGQALGPQHF
D gene: NA; V gene: TRBV19; clone size: NA; J gene: TRBJ1-3; CDR3 DNA: TGTGCCAGTAGTATAGGTATTTCCTCTGGAAACACCATATATTTT; CDR3 protein: CASSIGISSGNTIYF
D gene: TRBD1; V gene: TRBV29-1; clone size: NA; J gene: TRBJ2-1; CDR3 DNA: TGCAGCGTTGATGCCGGGACAGCATCCAATGAGCAGTTCTTC; CDR3 protein: CSVDAGTASNEQFF
D gene: NA; V gene: TRBV5-6; clone size: NA; J gene: TRBJ1-2; CDR3 DNA: TGTGCCAGCAGCCCAGGGACTGGAGGCTATGGCTACACCTTC; CDR3 protein: CASSPGTGGYGYTF
D gene: TRBD1; V gene: TRBV28; clone size: NA; J gene: TRBJ1-5; CDR3 DNA: TGTGCCACCAGGGGGACAGAGCCCCAGCATTTT; CDR3 protein: CATRGTEPQHF
D gene: TRBD1; V gene: TRBV7-2; clone size: NA; J gene: TRBJ2-5; CDR3 DNA: TGTGCCAGCAGACTAGCCGGGACAGGTGGGGAGACCCAGTACTTC; CDR3 protein: CASRLAGTGGETQYF
D gene: NA; V gene: TRBV6-4; clone size: few; J gene: TRBJ1-1; CDR3 DNA: TGTGCCAGCAGCGGTACAGGGTCCACTGAAGCTTTCTTT; CDR3 protein: CASSGTGSTEAFF
D gene: NA; V gene: TRBV19; clone size: NA; J gene: TRBJ2-2; CDR3 DNA: TGTGCCAGTAGTGCCGGACAGGGTGGCGGGATAGGACTAGCGAGACCCGGGGAGCTGTTTTTT; CDR3 protein: CASSAGQGGGIGLARPGELFF
D gene: TRBD1; V gene: TRBV2; clone size: NA; J gene: TRBJ2-5; CDR3 DNA: TGTGCCAGCGGGGGAGACAGGGGATCAGAGACCCAGTACTTC; CDR3 protein: CASGGDRGSETQYF
D gene: NA; V gene: TRBV28; clone size: NA; J gene: TRBJ1-2; CDR3 DNA: TGTGCCAGCAGCCGAGGGGGGGTTGGATATGGCTACACCTTC; CDR3 protein: CASSRGGVGYGYTF
D gene: NA; V gene: TRBV11-2; clone size: NA; J gene: TRBJ1-3; CDR3 DNA: TGTGCCAGCAGCCCCCTCTGGGGCACCTCTGGAAACACCATATATTTT; CDR3 protein: CASSPLWGTSGNTIYF
D gene: NA; V gene: TRBV15; clone size: NA; J gene: TRBJ1-2; CDR3 DNA: TGTGCCACCAGCCCCCCTGGGGGCAACTATGGCTACACCTTC; CDR3 protein: CATSPPGGNYGYTF
D gene: NA; V gene: TRBV7-2; clone size: NA; J gene: TRBJ2-1; CDR3 DNA: TGTGCCAGCAGCAAACAGGTCCTGAGCTCCTACAATGAGCAGTTCTTC; CDR3 protein: CASSKQVLSSYNEQFF
D gene: TRBD1; V gene: TRBV6-1; clone size: NA; J gene: TRBJ1-5; CDR3 DNA: TGTGCCAGCAGTAGACAGGGTTATCAGCCCCAGCATTTT; CDR3 protein: CASSRQGYQPQHF
D gene: NA; V gene: TRBV9; clone size: NA; J gene: TRBJ1-3; CDR3 DNA: TGTGCCAGCAGCGTAGAATCAGGGGCATCTGGAAACACCATATATTTT; CDR3 protein: CASSVESGASGNTIYF
D gene: NA; V gene: TRBV29-1; clone size: NA; J gene: TRBJ2-3; CDR3 DNA: TGCAGCGTTTGCGTCGCCCGGTCGCCCACAGATACGCAGTATTTT; CDR3 protein: CSVCVARSPTDTQYF
D gene: NA; V gene: TRBV7-2; clone size: NA; J gene: TRBJ1-3; CDR3 DNA: TGTGCCAGCAGCTTAGCCACCAGACAGAACACCATATATTTT; CDR3 protein: CASSLATRQNTIYF
D gene: TRBD2; V gene: TRBV6-6; clone size: NA; J gene: TRBJ2-1; CDR3 DNA: TGTGCCAGCAGTTACCCTAGCGGGGGGCACAATGAGCAGTTCTTC; CDR3 protein: CASSYPSGGHNEQFF
D gene: NA; V gene: TRBV4-2; clone size: once; J gene: TRBJ1-1; CDR3 DNA: TGTGCCAGCAGCCCTCAGACAGCAAACACTGAAGCTTTCTTT; CDR3 protein: CASSPQTANTEAFF
D gene: TRBD2; V gene: TRBV4-3; clone size: NA; J gene: TRBJ2-7; CDR3 DNA: TGCGCCAGCAGCCAAGTCACGGGGGGGAACTACGAGCAGTACTTC; CDR3 protein: CASSQVTGGNYEQYF
D gene: TRBD1; V gene: TRBV23-1; clone size: NA; J gene: TRBJ1-1; CDR3 DNA: TGCGCCAGCAGTCCGCAGGGGGGCGCGGCTTTCTTT; CDR3 protein: CASSPQGGAAFF
D gene: NA; V gene: TRBV11-2; clone size: NA; J gene: TRBJ1-1; CDR3 DNA: TGTGCCAGCAGCCTCAGGGGAACTGAAGCTTTCTTT; CDR3 protein: CASSLRGTEAFF
D gene: TRBD1; V gene: TRBV7-8; clone size: NA; J gene: TRBJ1-6; CDR3 DNA: TGTGCCAGCAGCTTAGGGGGGACAGGGGGCTCCTATAATTCACCCCTCCACTTT; CDR3 protein: CASSLGGTGGSYNSPLHF
D gene: TRBD1; V gene: TRBV14; clone size: NA; J gene: TRBJ1-4; CDR3 DNA: TGTGCCAGCAGCCAGGGACAGCTGGGGGAACTGTTTTTT; CDR3 protein: CASSQGQLGELFF
D gene: NA; V gene: TRBV28; clone size: NA; J gene: TRBJ2-7; CDR3 DNA: TGTGCCAGCAGTACCGGGACTTCCTATTCCTACGAGCAGTACTTC; CDR3 protein: CASSTGTSYSYEQYF
D gene: TRBD1; V gene: TRBV5-1; clone size: NA; J gene: TRBJ1-2; CDR3 DNA: TGCGCCAGCAGCTTGGCCGGGGGACAGGGGGGCAACTATGGCTACACCTTC; CDR3 protein: CASSLAGGQGGNYGYTF
D gene: NA; V gene: TRBV9; clone size: NA; J gene: TRBJ1-1; CDR3 DNA: TGTGCCAGCAGCCCGATGGGAAGGTCCTATCTCGGGGACACTGAAGCTTTCTTT; CDR3 protein: CASSPMGRSYLGDTEAFF
D gene: NA; V gene: TRBV5-1; clone size: NA; J gene: TRBJ2-7; CDR3 DNA: TGCGCCAGCAGCTTGGCCGCAGGGTCCTACGAGCAGTACTTC; CDR3 protein: CASSLAAGSYEQYF
D gene: TRBD1; V gene: TRBV6-1; clone size: NA; J gene: TRBJ2-7; CDR3 DNA: TGTGCCAGCACATTGGACAGGGCGGGCTCCTACGAGCAGTACTTC; CDR3 protein: CASTLDRAGSYEQYF
D gene: TRBD2; V gene: TRBV7-6; clone size: NA; J gene: TRBJ2-3; CDR3 DNA: TGTGCCAGCAGCTTATTTAGCGGGGGGACAGATACGCAGTATTTT; CDR3 protein: CASSLFSGGTDTQYF
D gene: NA; V gene: TRBV6-6; clone size: NA; J gene: TRBJ1-5; CDR3 DNA: TGTGCCAGCAGTTACCGGACGGAAGGGGGACAGCCCCAGCATTTT; CDR3 protein: CASSYRTEGGQPQHF
D gene: NA; V gene: TRBV6-1; clone size: NA; J gene: TRBJ1-5; CDR3 DNA: TGTGCCAGCAGTGAGGGCCTGTTCATGACCCAGCATTTT; CDR3 protein: CASSEGLFMTQHF
D gene: TRBD1; V gene: TRBV2; clone size: medium-sized; J gene: TRBJ1-2; CDR3 DNA: TGTGCCGCTCTGGACAGGGTGGAGGGCTACACCTTC; CDR3 protein: CAALDRVEGYTF
D gene: TRBD1; V gene: TRBV6-5; clone size: NA; J gene: TRBJ1-2; CDR3 DNA: TGTGCCAGCAGCCCGGACAGGGTGTCTACCTATGGCTACACCTTC; CDR3 protein: CASSPDRVSTYGYTF
D gene: TRBD1; V gene: TRBV4-2; clone size: NA; J gene: TRBJ1-2; CDR3 DNA: TGTGCCAGCAGCCAAATTACGGGACAGGGGCCGCGGGGCTACACCTTC; CDR3 protein: CASSQITGQGPRGYTF
D gene: NA; V gene: TRBV2; clone size: few; J gene: TRBJ1-2; CDR3 DNA: TGTGCCAGCAGGGGTGACCAGGAAGATGGCTACACCTTC; CDR3 protein: CASRGDQEDGYTF
D gene: NA; V gene: TRBV28; clone size: NA; J gene: TRBJ1-2; CDR3 DNA: TGTGCCACCCTTCTTGGGTGGAAGGGAGACTATGGCTACACCTTC; CDR3 protein: CATLLGWKGDYGYTF
D gene: TRBD1; V gene: TRBV10-3; clone size: NA; J gene: TRBJ1-2; CDR3 DNA: TGTGCCATCAACCCCGGGACAGTAGATGGCTACACCTTC; CDR3 protein: CAINPGTVDGYTF
D gene: NA; V gene: TRBV4-3; clone size: NA; J gene: TRBJ1-5; CDR3 DNA: TGCGCCAGCAGCCAACTTACAGGGAATGGTCAGCCCCAGCATTTT; CDR3 protein: CASSQLTGNGQPQHF
D gene: TRBD1; V gene: TRBV28; clone size: NA; J gene: TRBJ2-1; CDR3 DNA: TGTGCCAGCAGCGAGGGACAGGGGGTGAACAATGAGCAGTTCTTC; CDR3 protein: CASSEGQGVNNEQFF
D gene: NA; V gene: TRBV11-1; clone size: NA; J gene: TRBJ2-2; CDR3 DNA: TGTGCCAGCAGCCGACAGCAAGGGGGTAACACCGGGGAGCTGTTTTTT; CDR3 protein: CASSRQQGGNTGELFF